This TCR beta chain was captured in a study of graft-versus-host responses after intestinal transplantation. Background on the study: Recipients got multivisceral, liver-intestinal, or isolated intestinal transplants.

The data were produced by immunoSEQ multiplex PCR, yet TCRdb's version contains in-frame clones alone and is incomplete. Here the sample spans around 100,000 clones, roughly 93% being singletons. Germline V CDR1 and CDR2: SGHNT, YYREEE (reference sequence). The CDR3 loop spans 16 amino acids. Trimming removed 3 bases from V and 6 bases from J; junction bases left unmatched: 12. In regard to this clone: Its antigen is unknown.

This chain connects TRBV5-4 to TRBJ2-1; 7 bases fit TRBD2. The source of this sequence is a human donor who was the organ donor for an intestinal transplant. This specimen was unstimulated CD8+ T cells sorted from spleen or lymph node cells, taken before transplant. CDR3 coding DNA: TGTGCCAGCAGCTGCGGGAGCCCCTGCTTGAGCAATGAGCAGTTCTTC. Its protein is CASSCGSPCLSNEQFF.